This T cell receptor beta chain was captured in a study of blood T cells in healthy people across ages. Primers used in a second PCR of roughly 6 to 11 cycles were a sample-barcoded 5' primer and a J-beta primer mix. TCRdb itself ran the 5' RACE reads through MiXCR, one entry per CDR3 protein. The data show fewer than 1,200,000 distinct CDR3 sequences, about 25% seen once. This CDR3 spans 17 amino acids. Per the germline V gene, CDR1 is MNHNS and CDR2 is SASEGT. Trimming at V came to 6 bases and at J to 5 bases, leaving 17 bases not matched to a gene. The sample holds a few counts of this clonotype. These data also featured in a second study, about T cells of mothers and their children.

The chain combines TRBV6-1 with TRBJ2-5, with 8 bases fitting TRBD2. This TCR was recovered from a girl aged 2 to 10 in good health. The sequenced sample consisted of blood. The CDR3 region is CASSPTRAGVNPETQYF. The CDR3 bases are TGTGCCAGCAGCCCCACACGAGCGGGAGTTAACCCTGAGACCCAGTACTTC.